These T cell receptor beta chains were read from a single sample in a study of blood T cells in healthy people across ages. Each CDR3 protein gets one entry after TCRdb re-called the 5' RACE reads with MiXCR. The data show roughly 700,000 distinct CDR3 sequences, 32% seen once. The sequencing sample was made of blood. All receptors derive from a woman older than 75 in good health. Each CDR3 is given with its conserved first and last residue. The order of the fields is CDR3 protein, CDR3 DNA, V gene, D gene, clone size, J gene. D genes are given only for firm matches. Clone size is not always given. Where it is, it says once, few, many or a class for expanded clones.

CDR3 protein: CSARAGSYNEQFF
CDR3 DNA: TGCAGTGCTAGGGCAGGGAGTTACAATGAGCAGTTCTTC
V gene: TRBV20-1
D gene: NA
clone size: many
J gene: TRBJ2-1

CDR3 protein: CASSLQENEKLFF
CDR3 DNA: TGTGCCAGCAGTTTGCAAGAAAATGAAAAACTGTTTTTT
V gene: TRBV28
D gene: NA
clone size: NA
J gene: TRBJ1-4

CDR3 protein: CASSMARSQPQHF
CDR3 DNA: TGTGCCAGTAGTATGGCCAGGTCCCAGCCCCAGCATTTT
V gene: TRBV19
D gene: NA
clone size: few
J gene: TRBJ1-5

CDR3 protein: CSARPQGTSGSGIETQYF
CDR3 DNA: TGCAGTGCTAGACCCCAGGGGACTAGCGGGAGTGGGATAGAGACCCAGTACTTC
V gene: TRBV20-1
D gene: TRBD2
clone size: NA
J gene: TRBJ2-5

CDR3 protein: CASSLARTPQTSQETQYF
CDR3 DNA: TGTGCCAGCAGCTTAGCTAGGACTCCGCAAACCTCTCAAGAGACCCAGTACTTC
V gene: TRBV7-2
D gene: NA
clone size: once
J gene: TRBJ2-5

CDR3 protein: CASSFVLKASTEAFF
CDR3 DNA: TGTGCCAGCAGCTTCGTCCTCAAAGCGAGCACTGAAGCTTTCTTT
V gene: TRBV7-2
D gene: NA
clone size: NA
J gene: TRBJ1-1

CDR3 protein: CASGTESTVYGYTF
CDR3 DNA: TGCGCCAGTGGGACGGAATCAACGGTCTATGGCTACACCTTC
V gene: TRBV5-1
D gene: NA
clone size: many
J gene: TRBJ1-2

CDR3 protein: CASSQDPDRGRTSGYTF
CDR3 DNA: TGTGCCAGCAGCCAAGATCCGGACAGGGGTAGGACGTCCGGCTACACCTTC
V gene: TRBV3-1
D gene: TRBD1
clone size: many
J gene: TRBJ1-2

CDR3 protein: CASSLGGAETQFF
CDR3 DNA: TGTGCCAGCAGCTTAGGGGGAGCGGAGACCCAGTTCTTC
V gene: TRBV7-3
D gene: NA
clone size: few
J gene: TRBJ2-1

CDR3 protein: CATSDPGQGKDTQYF
CDR3 DNA: TGTGCCACCAGTGATCCGGGACAGGGTAAAGATACGCAGTATTTT
V gene: TRBV24-1
D gene: TRBD1
clone size: many
J gene: TRBJ2-3

CDR3 protein: CSARGGGYTF
CDR3 DNA: TGCAGTGCTAGAGGGGGCGGCTACACCTTC
V gene: TRBV20-1
D gene: NA
clone size: NA
J gene: TRBJ1-2

CDR3 protein: CASSVGLARRNEQFF
CDR3 DNA: TGTGCCAGCAGCGTAGGGCTAGCGCGCCGCAATGAGCAGTTCTTC
V gene: TRBV9
D gene: NA
clone size: NA
J gene: TRBJ2-1

CDR3 protein: CSARDASSGKETQYF
CDR3 DNA: TGCAGTGCTAGAGACGCCTCTAGCGGTAAAGAGACCCAGTACTTC
V gene: TRBV20-1
D gene: TRBD2
clone size: NA
J gene: TRBJ2-5

CDR3 protein: CSARDDREPYF
CDR3 DNA: TGCAGTGCTAGAGATGACAGGGAACCGTACTTC
V gene: TRBV20-1
D gene: TRBD1
clone size: NA
J gene: TRBJ2-5

CDR3 protein: CSAHSGRRYNEQFF
CDR3 DNA: TGCAGTGCTCACTCAGGTCGGAGGTACAATGAGCAGTTCTTC
V gene: TRBV20-1
D gene: NA
clone size: once
J gene: TRBJ2-1

CDR3 protein: CASSQGTTQYF
CDR3 DNA: TGTGCCAGCAGCCAGGGGACAACGCAGTATTTT
V gene: TRBV14
D gene: NA
clone size: NA
J gene: TRBJ2-3

CDR3 protein: CASSLDQNSNQPQHF
CDR3 DNA: TGTGCCAGCAGCTTAGATCAAAATAGCAATCAGCCCCAGCATTTT
V gene: TRBV21-1
D gene: NA
clone size: few
J gene: TRBJ1-5

CDR3 protein: CSAQENYGYTF
CDR3 DNA: TGCAGTGCCCAGGAGAACTATGGCTACACCTTC
V gene: TRBV20-1
D gene: NA
clone size: many
J gene: TRBJ1-2

CDR3 protein: CASGLQGARAGANVLTF
CDR3 DNA: TGTGCTAGTGGCCTACAGGGGGCGCGCGCTGGGGCCAACGTCCTGACTTTC
V gene: TRBV12-5
D gene: TRBD1
clone size: many
J gene: TRBJ2-6

CDR3 protein: CASSLRGRGRVNTEAFF
CDR3 DNA: TGTGCCAGCAGCTTAAGAGGGAGGGGGCGAGTGAACACTGAAGCTTTCTTT
V gene: TRBV7-6
D gene: TRBD1
clone size: few
J gene: TRBJ1-1

CDR3 protein: CASSSTSGGDNEQFF
CDR3 DNA: TGTGCCAGCAGCTCGACTAGCGGGGGGGACAATGAGCAGTTCTTC
V gene: TRBV7-3
D gene: TRBD2
clone size: once
J gene: TRBJ2-1

CDR3 protein: CASQQGTASYNEQFF
CDR3 DNA: TGCGCCTCCCAACAAGGGACAGCCTCCTACAATGAGCAGTTCTTC
V gene: TRBV5-1
D gene: TRBD1
clone size: many
J gene: TRBJ2-1

CDR3 protein: CASSLGGQGATGYTF
CDR3 DNA: TGTGCCAGCAGTTTAGGAGGACAGGGGGCAACTGGCTACACCTTC
V gene: TRBV28
D gene: TRBD1
clone size: many
J gene: TRBJ1-2

CDR3 protein: CSARETGNSNQPQHF
CDR3 DNA: TGCAGTGCTAGAGAAACAGGGAATAGCAATCAGCCCCAGCATTTT
V gene: TRBV20-1
D gene: NA
clone size: NA
J gene: TRBJ1-5

CDR3 protein: CASRYGQGDYEQYF
CDR3 DNA: TGTGCCAGCAGGTACGGACAGGGGGACTACGAGCAGTACTTC
V gene: TRBV12-3/TRBV12-4
D gene: TRBD1
clone size: many
J gene: TRBJ2-7

CDR3 protein: CSVGNINQPQHF
CDR3 DNA: TGCAGCGTTGGGAATATCAATCAGCCCCAGCATTTT
V gene: TRBV29-1
D gene: NA
clone size: NA
J gene: TRBJ1-5

CDR3 protein: CSDRSPSTDTQYF
CDR3 DNA: TGCAGTGACAGGTCACCTAGCACAGATACGCAGTATTTT
V gene: TRBV20-1
D gene: NA
clone size: NA
J gene: TRBJ2-3